This T cell receptor (beta chain) was found in a study of blood T cells in healthy people across ages. Regarding the study as a whole: Researchers deemed the diversity estimates from one million T cells underestimates.

RNA extraction gave at least 6 micrograms of total RNA per sample. With a J-beta primer mix and a sample-barcoded 5' primer, a second PCR ran 7 to 11 cycles. Sequencing yielded, for each sample, at least 3 million paired-end reads carrying CDR3. TCRdb itself ran the 5' RACE reads through MiXCR, one entry per CDR3 protein. The data show approximately 780,000 distinct CDR3 sequences, with under 30% seen just once and about 2.9% held by the top ten. About this clonotype itself: The antigen remains unidentified.

This CDR3 has 16 amino acids. CDR1 is MNHNY and CDR2 is SVGAGI in the germline V gene (reference sequence). V lost 6 bases and J lost 3, with 18 bases in between. Separately, the same data were catalogued under a study of T cells of mothers and their children.

The rearrangement links TRBV6-6 to TRBJ2-1; a weak D match, TRBD2 (6 bases). The sequenced sample was blood. The source of this sequence is a boy between 10 and 17 years old in good health. In DNA form, the CDR3 reads TGTGCCAGCAGCCCCAAGGTGGCGGGGATCTACAATGAGCAGTTCTTC. Translating it yields CASSPKVAGIYNEQFF.